This T cell receptor (beta chain) was captured by sequencing in a study of immune cell composition in non-small cell lung cancer. As for the study in general: Histologic subtype was mainly adenocarcinoma or squamous cell carcinoma. Regarding the study as a whole: Overall clonality, unlike maximal tumour-associated clone frequency, did not predict TIL reactivity. It was not proven that tumour-reactive clones equal dominant tumour-associated clones.

With regard to this clone: Its antigen is not known.

The V and J ends lost 2 bases and 1 base, in that order; junction bases with no gene match: 10. The CDR3 is 18 amino acids. Germline loops: CDR1 MNHNS, CDR2 SASEGT. Method: immunoSEQ multiplex PCR; TCRdb's copy keeps in-frame clones and lacks some. This table holds 3,000 to 4,500 clones, about 70% found once. Normal lung was taken at the farthest possible site, at least 3 cm from tumour. This clonotype was obtained from a human donor with non-small cell lung cancer. The J gene is TRBJ2-7, the V gene TRBV6-1, with TRBD1 matching over 11 bases. Sequencing was performed on non-adjacent lung tissue. For the CDR3, the DNA is TGTGCCAGCAGTGAATATATTGGACAGGGGGCGAATTCCTACGAGCAGTACTTC. Translated, it gives CASSEYIGQGANSYEQYF.